The 29 T cell receptor beta chains reported below all come from one sample, sequenced in a study of blood T cells in healthy people across ages. Together with a sample-barcoded 5' primer, a J-beta primer mix was included in a second PCR lasting about 6 to 11 cycles. TCRdb passed the 5' RACE reads through MiXCR, listing each CDR3 protein once. The repertoire holds about 640,000 distinct CDR3 sequences, with roughly 58% as singletons. Sequenced input: blood. The receptor source for this set is a man aged 60 to 75 in good health.

The gene calls are TRBV5-1 and TRBJ1-5; a weak D match, TRBD1 (6 bases). The CDR3 loop spans 15 amino acids. Germline V gene data show CDR1 as SGHRS and CDR2 as YFSETQ. The CDR3 bases are TGCGCAGCAGCTTGGCCGGACAGAACAGATCAGCCCCAGCATTTT. Protein: CAAAWPDRTDQPQHF.

The V call is TRBV9, the J call TRBJ2-3; 11 positions agree with TRBD2. Germline V gene data show CDR1 as SGDLS and CDR2 as YYNGEE. This CDR3 region has 17 residues. Trimming cost V 0 bases and J 2 bases; bases outside gene matches: 5. CDR3 in amino acids: CASSVGSSGGFTDTQYF. The CDR3 DNA reads TGTGCCAGCAGCGTAGGATCTAGCGGGGGGTTCACAGATACGCAGTATTTT.

This clonotype has a handful of counts. The J gene is TRBJ1-2, the V gene TRBV3-1, with D hard to call. Germline V gene data show CDR1 as LGHDT and CDR2 as YNNKEL (reference sequence). The CDR3 runs 13 residues. With 0 bases removed from V and 7 bases from J, the gap between germline ends came to 9 bases. Written as DNA, the CDR3 is TGTGCCAGCAGCCAAGAGATTCCATTTGGCTACACCTTC. It yields the protein CASSQEIPFGYTF.

The chain combines TRBV6-2 or TRBV6-3 with TRBJ1-6; no clear D. The CDR3 totals 12 residues. CDR1 and CDR2 from the germline V gene are MNHEY and SVGEGT. Trimming removed 2 bases from V and 7 bases from J, with 3 bases in between. CDR3: CASSYENSPLHF. CDR3 nucleotides: TGTGCCAGCAGTTACGAAAATTCACCCCTCCACTTT.

This clonotype has only one observation. The CDR3 coding sequence is TGTGCCAGCAGTTGCGGCGAGATCTTGGGTGAAAAACTGTTTTTT. Protein sequence: CASSCGEILGEKLFF. This chain links TRBV6-6 with TRBJ1-4; no firm D call. The CDR3 is 15 amino acids. CDR1 is MNHNY and CDR2 is SVGAGI in the germline V gene (reference sequence). Trimming removed 4 bases at V and 7 bases at J, with 16 bases between.

This chain connects TRBV4-2 to TRBJ2-1, with D possibly matching TRBD2 (6 bases). The germline V and J ends were trimmed by 0 bases and 9 bases, with 12 bases remaining between them. The CDR3 sequence is 14 residues long. Per the germline V gene, CDR1 is LGHNA and CDR2 is YNFKEQ. CDR3 bases: TGTGCCAGCAGCCAAGATTCGGCGGGGCGTGAGCAGTTCTTC. It codes for CASSQDSAGREQFF.

The rearrangement joins TRBV7-9 to TRBJ1-1; D gene ambiguous. Looked up from germline, CDR1 is SEHNR and CDR2 is FQNEAQ (reference sequence). V gave up 4 bases and J gave up 9 bases, with 18 bases separating them. The CDR3 is 14 amino acids. DNA for the CDR3: TGTGCCAGCAGCTCTCTCGGTCGGACGACTCAAGCTTTCTTT. Translated, it gives CASSSLGRTTQAFF.

J is TRBJ1-2 and V is TRBV12-3 or TRBV12-4; 7 bases fit TRBD1. This CDR3 is 13 amino acids long. The ends lost 6 bases at V and 4 bases at J; junction bases unmatched: 5. CDR3 loop: CASRPTGSYGYTF. The CDR3 DNA sequence: TGTGCCAGCAGACCGACAGGGAGCTATGGCTACACCTTC.

This chain uses TRBV9 with TRBJ1-2; D might be TRBD1 (6 bases). Germline V lookup: CDR1 SGDLS, CDR2 YYNGEE. Trimming cost V 5 bases and J 5 bases, with 13 bases left between them. The CDR3 is 13 amino acids. CDR3 coding DNA: TGTGCCAGCAGTCCGGGGGCAGGGTATGGCTACACCTTC. Translation gives CASSPGAGYGYTF.

The V and J genes are TRBV7-9 and TRBJ2-3, with 7 bases identical to TRBD1. The CDR3 extends over 16 amino acids. V lost 3 bases to trimming and J lost 2 bases; unmatched junction nucleotides: 8. The germline gives CDR1 SEHNR, CDR2 FQNEAQ (reference sequence). For the CDR3, the DNA is TGTGCCAGCAGCTTTTTTAGGACAGGATCCACAGATACGCAGTATTTT. It is translated as CASSFFRTGSTDTQYF.

This chain connects TRBV21-1 to TRBJ2-1. TRBV21-1 counts as a pseudogene. The CDR3 has 15 residues. CDR3: CASSKSIPGEDEQFF. In nucleotides, the CDR3 is TGTGCCAGCAGCAAGTCGATCCCAGGCGAGGATGAGCAGTTCTTC.

This clonotype occurred once. The chain combines TRBV5-6 with TRBJ2-5, with D possibly matching TRBD1 (5 bases). The CDR3 spans 18 residues. Trimming pared 4 bases from V and 5 bases from J, leaving 27 bases between. The V gene's germline CDR1 is SGHDT and CDR2 YYEEEE. In DNA, the CDR3 is TGTGCCAGCAGCCCCTACCTCCGGACAACCTTGGCGAGGGAGACCCAGTACTTC. The encoded protein is CASSPYLRTTLARETQYF.

This rearrangement joins TRBV6-1 to TRBJ2-4, with D maybe TRBD2 (6 bases). The J call may be faulty, since TRBJ2-7 better matches the DNA end. Germline V gives CDR1 MNHNS, CDR2 SASEGT. The CDR3 runs to 13 residues. The CDR3 nucleotides read TGTGCCAGCAGTGAAGCGTCGGGGGTCGAGCAGTACTTC. It codes for CASSEASGVEQYF.

The chain couples TRBV20-1 to TRBJ1-2; D unclear. Per germline, CDR1 DFQATT and CDR2 SNEGSKA (reference sequence). The CDR3 has 13 amino acids. Between the trimmed V and J ends, which lost 7 bases and 4 bases, there was a span of 16 bases. In DNA, the CDR3 is TGCAGTGATCGGTGGGAGTTGGGCTATGGCTACACCTTC. It translates to CSDRWELGYGYTF.

There are many counts of this clonotype. This may stem from a read error, because a much larger clone lies one nucleotide away. This chain uses TRBV24-1 with TRBJ2-5; no definite D call. The germline gives CDR1 KGHDR, CDR2 SFDVKD. V was shortened by 1 base and J by 11 bases, with 22 bases between the two germline ends. The CDR3 length is 16 residues. The CDR3 DNA reads as TGTGCCACCAGTGATTTCCGGCACTCCGGGTACAATGAGCAGTACTTC. This gives the protein CATSDFRHSGYNEQYF.

This clonotype appeared a few times. The rearrangement links TRBV7-2 to TRBJ1-2; TRBD1 matches at 8 bases. This CDR3 contains 13 residues. Germline values: CDR1 SGHTA, CDR2 FQGNSA. The trim removed 4 bases at V and 8 bases at J, leaving 6 bases unmatched. CDR3 in DNA: TGTGCCAGCAGCTCCACAGGGGGAAGGGGCTACACCTTC. This codes for CASSSTGGRGYTF.

V and J are TRBV5-6 and TRBJ2-1; tentatively, D is TRBD1 (6 bases). Trimming cost V 4 bases and J 9 bases, with 14 bases left between them. The CDR3 is 13 residues long. The germline gives CDR1 SGHDT, CDR2 YYEEEE. The CDR3 loop is CASSGNRVSEQFF. CDR3 sequence (DNA): TGTGCCAGCAGCGGGAACAGGGTCAGTGAGCAGTTCTTC.

V is TRBV5-6 and J is TRBJ2-5, with D unresolved. Per the germline V gene, CDR1 is SGHDT and CDR2 is YYEEEE. CDR3 length: 14 amino acids. V dropped 3 bases and J dropped 1 base, with 10 bases sitting between them. The CDR3 is CASSWGTIQETQYF. In DNA, the CDR3 is TGTGCCAGCAGCTGGGGAACGATCCAAGAGACCCAGTACTTC.

A single count supports this clonotype. V is TRBV18 and J is TRBJ2-1; maybe TRBD1 (6 bases). The CDR3 contains 13 residues. Germline lookup yields CDR1 KGHSH and CDR2 LQKENI. V lost 8 bases and J lost 10, with 18 bases in between. The CDR3 region has the DNA TGTGCCAGCCCAACCTACACAGGGAACGAGCAGTTCTTC. Its translation: CASPTYTGNEQFF.

J is TRBJ2-4 and V is TRBV5-1, with D unresolved. Germline V lookup: CDR1 SGHRS, CDR2 YFSETQ. This CDR3 is built from 15 residues. V was pared by 4 bases and J by 0 bases, with 11 bases between. In DNA, the CDR3 is TGCGCCAGCAGCCCGGACCCGTCAGCCAAAAACATTCAGTACTTC. It is translated as CASSPDPSAKNIQYF.

V and J are TRBV6-1 and TRBJ2-3; D remains ambiguous. V lost 2 bases to trimming and J lost 4 bases, with 7 bases between them. Germline V gene data show CDR1 as MNHNS and CDR2 as SASEGT. The CDR3 runs to 13 residues. The CDR3, as DNA: TGTGCCAGCAGTGAATTTTTGCCAGATACGCAGTATTTT. Protein sequence: CASSEFLPDTQYF.

The chain combines TRBV28 with TRBJ1-4; unclear D gene. This CDR3 region has 13 residues. Germline V lookup: CDR1 MDHEN, CDR2 SYDVKM. V lost 1 base to trimming and J lost 7 bases, with 7 bases between them. CDR3 residues: CASSLLGFEKLFF. The DNA of the CDR3 is TGTGCCAGCAGTTTATTAGGGTTTGAAAAACTGTTTTTT.

This chain joins TRBV12-3 or TRBV12-4 and TRBJ2-3, with D hard to call. The V gene lost 0 bases and the J gene lost 6 bases, with 10 bases spanning the gap. There are 14 residues in the CDR3. Here the CDR3 DNA reads TGTGCCAGCAGTTTAGCGCTACCCGGGGATACGCAGTATTTT. Translated: CASSLALPGDTQYF.

In regard to this clonotype: It may be a read error: a sequence one base away is much more abundant. The rearrangement uses TRBV7-2 and TRBJ2-5, with a tentative D call TRBD2 (5 bases). The CDR3 covers 14 residues. V gave up 0 bases and J gave up 11 bases, with 16 bases separating them. Germline CDR1 and CDR2: SGHTA and FQGNSA. The CDR3 here is CASSLALRGHEQYF. The CDR3 DNA follows: TGTGCCAGCAGCTTAGCGCTACGAGGGCATGAGCAGTACTTC.

The chain has TRBV29-1 and TRBJ2-1; unclear D gene. The DNA end favors TRBJ2-7, so the J call may be wrong. The germline gives CDR1 SQVTM, CDR2 ANQGSEA. The CDR3 runs 14 residues. The CDR3 nucleotides are TGCAGCGTTGAAGCCCCGAGCTCCTACAATGAGCAGTACTTC. It translates to CSVEAPSSYNEQYF.

The chain carries TRBV12-5 and TRBJ2-7; D uncertain. The J call may be in error: the DNA end matches TRBJ2-5 better. This CDR3 is built from 14 residues. The germline gives CDR1 LGHNT, CDR2 FRNRAP. CDR3 sequence reads: CASGSPFGLQTQYF. The CDR3 region has the DNA TGTGCTAGTGGTTCGCCGTTCGGGCTCCAGACCCAGTACTTC.

This clonotype was picked up one time. This rearrangement joins TRBV18 to TRBJ2-4; D gene uncertain. The J call is doubtful: the DNA matches TRBJ2-7 better. Per germline, CDR1 KGHSH and CDR2 LQKENI. The CDR3 extends over 12 amino acids. In DNA form, the CDR3 reads TGTGCCAGCTCAGTAGCCCGTGGCGAGCAGTACTTC. Translation gives CASSVARGEQYF.

The chain is built from TRBV7-2 and TRBJ2-2; TRBD1 aligns across 8 bases. The trim removed 5 bases at V and 3 bases at J, leaving 5 bases unmatched. CDR1 is SGHTA and CDR2 is FQGNSA in the germline V gene. This CDR3 comprises 15 residues. CDR3: CASSAQTGDTGELFF. The CDR3 DNA sequence: TGTGCCAGCAGCGCTCAGACAGGGGACACCGGGGAGCTGTTTTTT. The complete variable domain, with remaining parts taken from reference TRBV7-2 and TRBJ2-2, reads GAGVSQSPSNKVTEKGKDVELRCDPISGHTALYWYRQSLGQGLEFLIYFQGNSAPDKSGLPSDRFSAERTGGSVSTLTIQRTQQEDSAVYLCASSAQTGDTGELFFGEGSRLTVL.

V is TRBV11-2 and J is TRBJ2-7; the D gene is possibly TRBD2 (5 bases). Germline values: CDR1 SGHAT, CDR2 FQNNGV. The CDR3 extends over 16 amino acids. Trimming stripped 0 bases from V and 0 bases from J, with 12 bases between. Here the CDR3 DNA reads TGTGCCAGCAGCTTAGATCGGGGAACTACCTCCTACGAGCAGTACTTC. Amino acids: CASSLDRGTTSYEQYF. Based on the CDR3 plus reference TRBV11-2 and TRBJ2-7, the full variable domain is EAGVAQSPRYKIIEKRQSVAFWCNPISGHATLYWYQQILGQGPKLLIQFQNNGVVDDSQLPKDRFSAERLKGVDSTLKIQPAKLEDSAVYLCASSLDRGTTSYEQYFGPGTRLTVT.